This T cell receptor (beta chain) is drawn from a study of long-term antiretroviral therapy in people with HIV. Study details: The oldest samples precede the 2015 immediate-ART recommendation by about a decade.

Study-wide findings and caveats: Someone took the blood between about 2004 and 2018, maybe while older ART regimens were in use.

There are 16 residues in the CDR3. The V end lost 0 bases, the J end lost 1 base, and 10 bases lay between the germline ends. Germline CDR1 reads SGHRS; CDR2 reads YFSETQ. Investigators performed immunoSEQ version v3.0 at survey level. Sequenced by immunoSEQ multiplex PCR; TCRdb stores in-frame clones only, minus some. The repertoire holds about 29,000 clones, with roughly nine tenths as singletons. Of note for this clone: Its target is unknown.

The sequence was obtained from a man aged 45 to 65 with HIV. This sequence joins TRBV5-1 and TRBJ2-2, with D uncertain. The specimen was unsorted PBMCs, collected about 5 years before starting antiretroviral therapy. The CDR3 loop reads CASSLVPALNTGELFF. The CDR3 DNA reads TGCGCCAGCAGCTTGGTCCCAGCCCTGAACACCGGGGAGCTGTTTTTT.